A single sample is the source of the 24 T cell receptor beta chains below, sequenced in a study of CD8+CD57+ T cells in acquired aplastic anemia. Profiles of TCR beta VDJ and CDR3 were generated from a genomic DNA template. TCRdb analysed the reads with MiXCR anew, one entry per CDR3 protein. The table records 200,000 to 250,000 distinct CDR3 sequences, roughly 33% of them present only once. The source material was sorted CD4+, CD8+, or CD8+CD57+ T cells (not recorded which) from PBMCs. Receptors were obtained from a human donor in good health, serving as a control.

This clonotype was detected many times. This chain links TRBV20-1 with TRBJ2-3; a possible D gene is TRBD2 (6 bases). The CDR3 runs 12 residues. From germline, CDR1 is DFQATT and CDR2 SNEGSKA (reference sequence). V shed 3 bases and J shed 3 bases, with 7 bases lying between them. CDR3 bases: TGCAGTGCTAGCGGGGGAACAGATACGCAGTATTTT. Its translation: CSASGGTDTQYF.

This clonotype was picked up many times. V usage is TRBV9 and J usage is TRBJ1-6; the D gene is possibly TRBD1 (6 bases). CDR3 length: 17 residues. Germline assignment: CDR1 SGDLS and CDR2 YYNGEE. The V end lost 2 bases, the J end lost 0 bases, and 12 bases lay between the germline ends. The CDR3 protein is CASSVSGASSYNSPLHF. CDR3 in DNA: TGTGCCAGCAGCGTCTCGGGGGCGAGCTCCTATAATTCACCCCTCCACTTT.

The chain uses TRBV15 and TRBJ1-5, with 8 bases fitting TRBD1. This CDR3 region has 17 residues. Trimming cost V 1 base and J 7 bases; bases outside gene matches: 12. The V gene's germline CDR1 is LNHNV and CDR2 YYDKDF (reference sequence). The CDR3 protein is CATSRVPGQVVGQPQHF. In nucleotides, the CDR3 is TGTGCCACCAGCAGAGTACCGGGACAGGTTGTCGGACAGCCCCAGCATTTT.

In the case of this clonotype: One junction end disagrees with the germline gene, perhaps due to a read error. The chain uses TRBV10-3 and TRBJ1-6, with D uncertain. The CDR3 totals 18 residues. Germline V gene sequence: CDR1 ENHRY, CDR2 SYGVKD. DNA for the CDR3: TGTGCCAGCAGTTACTCGGTCAGGCCGAGCTCCTATAATTCACCCCTCCACTTT. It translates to CASSYSVRPSSYNSPLHF.

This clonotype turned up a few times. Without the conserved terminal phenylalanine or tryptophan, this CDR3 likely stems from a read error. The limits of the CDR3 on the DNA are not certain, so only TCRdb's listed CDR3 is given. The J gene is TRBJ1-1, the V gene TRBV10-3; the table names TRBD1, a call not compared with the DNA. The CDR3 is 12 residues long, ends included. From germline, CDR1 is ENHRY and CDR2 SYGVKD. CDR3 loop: CAISRQGVEALL.

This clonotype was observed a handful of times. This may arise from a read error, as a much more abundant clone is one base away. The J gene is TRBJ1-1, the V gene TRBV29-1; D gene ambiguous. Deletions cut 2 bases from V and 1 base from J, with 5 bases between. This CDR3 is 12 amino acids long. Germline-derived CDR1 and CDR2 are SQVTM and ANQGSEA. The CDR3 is CSVELENTEAFF. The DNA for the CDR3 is TGCAGCGTTGAACTGGAGAACACTGAAGCTTTCTTT.

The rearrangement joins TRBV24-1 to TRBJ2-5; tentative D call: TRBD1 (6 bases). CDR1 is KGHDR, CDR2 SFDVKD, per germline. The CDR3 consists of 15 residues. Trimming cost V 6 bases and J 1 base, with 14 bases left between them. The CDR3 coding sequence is TGTGCCACCAGTCCTCGGACAGAGCGCCAAGAGACCCAGTACTTC. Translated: CATSPRTERQETQYF.

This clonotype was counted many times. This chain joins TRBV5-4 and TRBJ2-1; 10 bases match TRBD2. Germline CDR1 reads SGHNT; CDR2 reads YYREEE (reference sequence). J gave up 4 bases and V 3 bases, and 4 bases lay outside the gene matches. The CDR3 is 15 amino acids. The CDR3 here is CASSSGLADYNEQFF. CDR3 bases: TGTGCCAGCAGCTCCGGACTAGCGGATTACAATGAGCAGTTCTTC.

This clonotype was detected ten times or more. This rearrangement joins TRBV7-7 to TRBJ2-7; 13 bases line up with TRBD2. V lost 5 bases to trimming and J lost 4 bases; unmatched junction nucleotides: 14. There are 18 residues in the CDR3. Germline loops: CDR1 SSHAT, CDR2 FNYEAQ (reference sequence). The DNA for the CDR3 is TGTGCCAGCAGCGTGACCGGGACTAGCGGGACTCCTCGATACGAGCAGTACTTC. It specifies CASSVTGTSGTPRYEQYF.

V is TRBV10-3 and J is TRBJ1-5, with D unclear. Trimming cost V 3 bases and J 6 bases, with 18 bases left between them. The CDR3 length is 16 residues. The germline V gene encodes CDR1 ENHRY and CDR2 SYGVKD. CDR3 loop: CAISDPRTVDGQPQHF. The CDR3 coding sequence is TGTGCCATCAGTGACCCACGGACCGTGGATGGTCAGCCCCAGCATTTT.

CDR3 amino acids: CASSLAGSGLIGNTIYF. CDR3 nucleotides: TGTGCCAGCAGCTTAGCAGGCAGCGGCTTAATAGGAAACACCATATATTTT. The chain uses TRBV7-2 and TRBJ1-3; D not resolved. Trimming took off 0 bases at V and 4 bases at J, with 16 bases between the two ends. The CDR3 has 17 residues. CDR1 is SGHTA, CDR2 FQGNSA, per germline.

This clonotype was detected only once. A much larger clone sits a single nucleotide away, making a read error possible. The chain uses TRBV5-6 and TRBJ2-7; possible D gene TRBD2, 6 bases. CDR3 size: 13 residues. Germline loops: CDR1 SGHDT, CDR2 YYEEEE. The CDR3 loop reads CASSLRGLGEQCF. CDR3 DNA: TGTGCCAGCAGCTTGCGGGGACTCGGCGAGCAGTGCTTC.

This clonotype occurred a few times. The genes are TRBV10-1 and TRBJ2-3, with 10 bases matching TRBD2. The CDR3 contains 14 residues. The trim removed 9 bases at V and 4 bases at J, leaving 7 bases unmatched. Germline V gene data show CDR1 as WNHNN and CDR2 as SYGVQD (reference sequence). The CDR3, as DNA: TGCGCCAGTGCTAGCGGGGGTCGTTCAGATACGCAGTATTTT. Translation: CASASGGRSDTQYF.

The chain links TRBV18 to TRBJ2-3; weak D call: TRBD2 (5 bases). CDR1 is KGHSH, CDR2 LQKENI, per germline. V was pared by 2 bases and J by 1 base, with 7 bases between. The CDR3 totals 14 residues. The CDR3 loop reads CASSPNGGTDTQYF. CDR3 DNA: TGTGCCAGCTCACCAAACGGGGGCACAGATACGCAGTATTTT.

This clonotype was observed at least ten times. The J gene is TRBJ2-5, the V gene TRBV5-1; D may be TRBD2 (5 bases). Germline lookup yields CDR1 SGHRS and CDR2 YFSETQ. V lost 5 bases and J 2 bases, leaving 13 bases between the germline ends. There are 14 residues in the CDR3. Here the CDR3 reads CASRPDWGQETQYF. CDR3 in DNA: TGCGCCAGCAGGCCGGACTGGGGACAAGAGACCCAGTACTTC. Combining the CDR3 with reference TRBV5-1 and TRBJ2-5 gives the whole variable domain KAGVTQTPRYLIKTRGQQVTLSCSPISGHRSVSWYQQTPGQGLQFLFEYFSETQRNKGNFPGRFSGRQFSNSRSEMNVSTLELGDSALYLCASRPDWGQETQYFGPGTRLLVL.

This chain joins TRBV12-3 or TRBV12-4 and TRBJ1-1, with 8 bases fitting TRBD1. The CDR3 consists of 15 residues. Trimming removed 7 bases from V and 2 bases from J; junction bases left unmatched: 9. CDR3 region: CASTPRTGFNTEAFF. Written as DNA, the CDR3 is TGTGCCAGCACTCCGAGGACAGGGTTTAACACTGAAGCTTTCTTT.

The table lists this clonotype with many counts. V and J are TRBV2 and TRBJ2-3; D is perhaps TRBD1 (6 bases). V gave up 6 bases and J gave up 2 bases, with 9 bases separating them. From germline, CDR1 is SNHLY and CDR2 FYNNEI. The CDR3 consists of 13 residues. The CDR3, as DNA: TGTGCCAGCAGGCGGACAGCCACAGATACGCAGTATTTT. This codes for CASRRTATDTQYF.

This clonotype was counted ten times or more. This chain's CDR3 is CSARDQVNYGYTF. In DNA form, the CDR3 reads TGCAGTGCTAGAGATCAGGTTAACTATGGCTACACCTTC. This rearrangement joins TRBV20-1 to TRBJ1-2; D is undetermined. Trimming took off 0 bases at V and 1 base at J, with 6 bases between the two ends. Germline V gene sequence: CDR1 DFQATT, CDR2 SNEGSKA (reference sequence). CDR3 length: 13 amino acids.

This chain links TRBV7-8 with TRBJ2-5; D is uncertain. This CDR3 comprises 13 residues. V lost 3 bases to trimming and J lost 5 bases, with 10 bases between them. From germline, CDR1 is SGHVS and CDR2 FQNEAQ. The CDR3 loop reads CASSFTVAETQYF. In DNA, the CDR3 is TGTGCCAGCAGCTTTACGGTTGCGGAGACCCAGTACTTC.

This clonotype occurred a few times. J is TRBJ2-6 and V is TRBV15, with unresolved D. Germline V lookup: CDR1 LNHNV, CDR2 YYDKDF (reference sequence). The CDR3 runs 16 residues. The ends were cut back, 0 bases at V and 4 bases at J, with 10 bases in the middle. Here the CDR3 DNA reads TGTGCCACCAGCAGAGATCGTTTGTCCGGGGCCAACGTCCTGACTTTC. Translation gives CATSRDRLSGANVLTF.

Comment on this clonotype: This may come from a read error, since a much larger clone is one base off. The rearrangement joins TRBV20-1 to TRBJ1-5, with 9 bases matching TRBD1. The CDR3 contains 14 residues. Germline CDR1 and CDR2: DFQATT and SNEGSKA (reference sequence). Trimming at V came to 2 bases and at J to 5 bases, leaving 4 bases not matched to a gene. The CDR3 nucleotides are TGCAGTGCTAGATCCGACAGGGGGGATCAGCCCCAGCATTTT. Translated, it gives CSARSDRGDQPQHF.

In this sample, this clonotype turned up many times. The CDR3 loop is CATSESGYQPQHF. In DNA, the CDR3 is TGTGCCACCAGTGAGTCAGGGTATCAGCCCCAGCATTTT. The chain couples TRBV24-1 to TRBJ1-5, with a possible D match to TRBD1 (5 bases). Looked up from germline, CDR1 is KGHDR and CDR2 is SFDVKD. The CDR3 is 13 amino acids. Trimming took off 4 bases at V and 5 bases at J, with 8 bases between the two ends.

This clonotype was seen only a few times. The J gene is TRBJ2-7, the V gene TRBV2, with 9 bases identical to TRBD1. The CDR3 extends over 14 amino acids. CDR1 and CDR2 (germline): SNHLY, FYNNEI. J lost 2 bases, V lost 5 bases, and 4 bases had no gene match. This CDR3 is CASSSGTGTYEQYF. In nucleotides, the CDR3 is TGTGCCAGCAGTTCCGGGACAGGGACCTACGAGCAGTACTTC.

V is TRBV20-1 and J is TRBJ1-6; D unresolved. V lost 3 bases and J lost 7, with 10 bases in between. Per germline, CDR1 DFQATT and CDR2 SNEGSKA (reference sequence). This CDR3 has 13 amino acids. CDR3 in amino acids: CSARSGYNSPLHF. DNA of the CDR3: TGCAGTGCTAGGTCCGGTTACAATTCACCCCTCCACTTT.